Following are 24 T cell receptor beta chains from one sample sequenced in a study of shared clonotypes between healthy human individuals. CD45RO-negative CD8 cells positively selected for CCR7 made up the naive population, which excluded terminally differentiated effector memory CD45RA+ cells. Clones were read by immunoSEQ multiplex PCR, and TCRdb kept only the in-frame ones, dropping some. There are more than 2 million clones in the sample; just under 95% occur only once, and about 1.1% lies in the top ten. The sequenced material came from naive CD8+ T cells sorted from blood. The receptors were sampled from a man between 18 and 29 years old in good health.

This clone was seen just once. The chain couples TRBV4-3 to TRBJ2-2; the D gene is possibly TRBD1 (5 bases). This CDR3 contains 15 residues. Between the trimmed V and J ends, which lost 1 base and 5 bases, there was a span of 11 bases. The V gene's germline CDR1 is LGHNA and CDR2 YSLEER. In nucleotides, the CDR3 is TGCGCCAGCAGCCAAGCAGGGTATATTACCGGGGAGCTGTTTTTT. Translating gives CASSQAGYITGELFF.

This clone was seen just once. The V gene is TRBV30, the J gene TRBJ2-2; D is ambiguous. V gave up 0 bases and J gave up 8 bases, with 7 bases separating them. Germline V gene lookup returns CDR1 GTSNPN and CDR2 SVGIG (reference sequence). The CDR3 is made up of 12 amino acids. The CDR3 loop is CAWSVSSGELFF. CDR3 nucleotide sequence: TGTGCCTGGAGTGTTAGTAGTGGGGAGCTGTTTTTT.

This chain connects TRBV15 to TRBJ2-7; D may match TRBD1 or TRBD2 (5 bases each). V was cut by 4 bases and J by 5 bases, with 12 bases left in between. The CDR3 is made up of 13 amino acids. CDR1 is LNHNV, CDR2 YYDKDF, per germline (reference sequence). CDR3 sequence: CATSKGEGDEQYF. CDR3 DNA: TGTGCCACCAGCAAGGGAGAAGGGGACGAGCAGTACTTC.

This chain connects TRBV5-1 to TRBJ2-3; TRBD1 might be the D (6 bases). Per germline, CDR1 SGHRS and CDR2 YFSETQ. V shed 2 bases and J shed 6 bases, with 13 bases lying between them. This CDR3 comprises 14 residues. Here the CDR3 DNA reads TGCGCCAGCAGCTTATGGACAGACTCGGATACGCAGTATTTT. Residues: CASSLWTDSDTQYF. Combining the CDR3 with reference TRBV5-1 and TRBJ2-3 gives the whole variable domain KAGVTQTPRYLIKTRGQQVTLSCSPISGHRSVSWYQQTPGQGLQFLFEYFSETQRNKGNFPGRFSGRQFSNSRSEMNVSTLELGDSALYLCASSLWTDSDTQYFGPGTRLTVL.

The V gene is TRBV27, the J gene TRBJ2-7; TRBD2 matches 9 bases. After removal of 2 bases from V and 5 bases from J, the junction contained 7 bases not matched to a gene. CDR3 length: 15 amino acids. From germline, CDR1 is MNHEY and CDR2 SMNVEV (reference sequence). CDR3 sequence reads: CASSLLPAGGNEQYF. CDR3 DNA: TGTGCCAGCAGTTTACTTCCCGCGGGAGGGAACGAGCAGTACTTC.

The V call is TRBV6-6, the J call TRBJ2-3, with 10 bases that match TRBD1. J gave up 1 base and V 6 bases, and 4 bases lay outside the gene matches. The CDR3 sequence is 15 residues long. Germline V gene lookup returns CDR1 MNHNY and CDR2 SVGAGI (reference sequence). CDR3 sequence (DNA): TGTGCCAGCAGGGAGGGGACAGGGGGCACAGATACGCAGTATTTT. This gives the protein CASREGTGGTDTQYF.

This chain links TRBV5-1 with TRBJ1-1, with D tentatively TRBD1 (5 bases). The germline V and J ends were trimmed by 0 bases and 1 base, with 16 bases remaining between them. This CDR3 comprises 17 residues. Germline V CDR1 and CDR2: SGHRS, YFSETQ. The CDR3 loop is CASSLGLRGRPNTEAFF. The CDR3 nucleotides read TGCGCCAGCAGCTTGGGATTGAGGGGACGGCCGAACACTGAAGCTTTCTTT.

With regard to this clone: The sample carries other DNA sequences with the same CDR3. The chain employs TRBV6-5 and TRBJ2-7, with a weak D call TRBD1 (5 bases). The CDR3 is 13 amino acids. V was clipped by 2 bases and J by 6 bases, with 11 bases between them. Germline V gene sequence: CDR1 MNHEY, CDR2 SVGAGI. CDR3 loop: CASSYGQGSEQYF. CDR3 bases: TGTGCCAGCAGTTACGGCCAGGGAAGCGAGCAGTACTTC.

The chain has TRBV7-8 and TRBJ1-5; 7 bases fit TRBD1. CDR1 and CDR2 from the germline V gene are SGHVS and FQNEAQ. CDR3 size: 19 residues. Losses at the gene ends were 0 bases for V and 4 bases for J; bases not matched to a gene: 15. The CDR3 DNA sequence: TGTGCCAGCAGCTTAGCGCCACGCACAGGGGACCAGGCAAATCAGCCCCAGCATTTT. It translates to CASSLAPRTGDQANQPQHF.

The chain employs TRBV13 and TRBJ2-7, with TRBD2 matching over 8 bases. The length of the CDR3 is 16 residues. V lost 5 bases, J lost 2 bases, and 11 bases stayed unmatched. Germline CDR1 and CDR2: PRHDT and FYEKMQ (reference sequence). Here the CDR3 DNA reads TGTGCCAGCAGCCCCATAGGAGCGGGAGACACCTACGAGCAGTACTTC. Residues: CASSPIGAGDTYEQYF.

This chain connects TRBV10-3 to TRBJ2-3; D is uncertain. Trimming pared 11 bases from V and 1 base from J, leaving 13 bases between. This CDR3 spans 13 amino acids. Germline CDR1 reads ENHRY; CDR2 reads SYGVKD. CDR3 sequence (DNA): TGTGCCTTATCTCCAGACGGCACAGATACGCAGTATTTT. It translates to CALSPDGTDTQYF.

In regard to this clone: The sample holds other DNA sequences that translate to the same CDR3. The chain uses TRBV5-1 and TRBJ2-1, with 8 bases matching TRBD1. V gave up 0 bases and J gave up 4 bases; unmatched junction bases: 3. Germline-derived CDR1 and CDR2 are SGHRS and YFSETQ. This CDR3 region has 15 residues. CDR3 nucleotide sequence: TGCGCCAGCAGCTTGGCAGGGGGCGATTACAATGAGCAGTTCTTC. This encodes CASSLAGGDYNEQFF.

Points on this clone: This same CDR3 is encoded by further DNA sequences in the sample. The V call is TRBV6-5, the J call TRBJ1-1; tentative D call: TRBD1 (5 bases). Trimming removed 0 bases from V and 4 bases from J, with 9 bases in between. The CDR3 covers 14 residues. Germline V lookup: CDR1 MNHEY, CDR2 SVGAGI. The CDR3 DNA reads TGTGCCAGCAGTTACTCAACCGGGGGCACTGAAGCTTTCTTT. Protein sequence: CASSYSTGGTEAFF.

This chain joins TRBV7-6 and TRBJ2-2, with 8 bases lining up with TRBD2. V lost 5 bases and J lost 4; bases outside the gene matches: 18. Germline V gene data show CDR1 as SGHVS and CDR2 as FNYEAQ. The CDR3 extends over 19 amino acids. The CDR3, as DNA: TGTGCCAGCAGCCTCTACGGGGTGTTCCCGGGAGGGGGCACCGGGGAGCTGTTTTTT. Encoded protein: CASSLYGVFPGGGTGELFF. Combining the CDR3 with reference TRBV7-6 and TRBJ2-2 gives the whole variable domain GAGVSQSPRYKVTKRGQDVALRCDPISGHVSLYWYRQALGQGPEFLTYFNYEAQQDKSGLPNDRFSAERPEGSISTLTIQRTEQRDSAMYRCASSLYGVFPGGGTGELFFGEGSRLTVL.

This sequence joins TRBV6-6 and TRBJ1-2; tentative D call: TRBD1 (6 bases). Trimming took off 7 bases at V and 2 bases at J, with 14 bases between the two ends. The germline V gene encodes CDR1 MNHNY and CDR2 SVGAGI (reference sequence). The CDR3 has 14 amino acids. The CDR3 nucleotides are TGTGCCAGCACTAACTTACAGGGCAACTATGGCTACACCTTC. This gives the protein CASTNLQGNYGYTF.

The gene calls are TRBV13 and TRBJ2-5; a possible D gene is TRBD2 (6 bases). Looked up from germline, CDR1 is PRHDT and CDR2 is FYEKMQ (reference sequence). The length of the CDR3 is 15 residues. V was trimmed by 3 bases and J by 5 bases, leaving 16 bases between them. Written as DNA, the CDR3 is TGTGCCAGCAGCTTGACTAGTGGGGCGGCTGAGACCCAGTACTTC. Translation: CASSLTSGAAETQYF.

This chain uses TRBV4-3 with TRBJ2-1; 11 bases line up with TRBD2. Germline trimming cut 8 bases from V and 6 bases from J; bases unmatched to any gene: 9. Germline V gives CDR1 LGHNA, CDR2 YSLEER. The CDR3 is made up of 15 amino acids. This CDR3 reads CASRLRLAGGNEQFF. CDR3 DNA sequence: TGCGCCAGCCGACTCCGGCTAGCGGGAGGCAATGAGCAGTTCTTC.

Regarding this clone: Additional DNA sequences in this sample encode the identical CDR3. V and J are TRBV9 and TRBJ2-3; D uncertain. This CDR3 region has 15 residues. V lost 0 bases and J 1 base, leaving 9 bases between the germline ends. Germline values: CDR1 SGDLS, CDR2 YYNGEE. The CDR3 DNA follows: TGTGCCAGCAGCGTAGAAGGGCAGGGCACAGATACGCAGTATTTT. Protein sequence: CASSVEGQGTDTQYF.

In its sample, this clone was seen once. This rearrangement joins TRBV10-3 to TRBJ2-7; 9 positions agree with TRBD1. CDR1 and CDR2 (germline): ENHRY, SYGVKD. Trimming took 6 bases from V and 4 from J; bases not matched to a gene: 1. The CDR3 spans 12 residues. The CDR3 DNA follows: TGTGCCATCAGGGACAGGGGATACGAGCAGTACTTC. It is translated as CAIRDRGYEQYF.

Worth noting for this clone: Additional DNA sequences in this sample encode the identical CDR3. The CDR3 region has the DNA TGTGCCAGCAGCGTAGGACAGGGTACCTACGAGCAGTACTTC. Residues: CASSVGQGTYEQYF. The V gene is TRBV9, the J gene TRBJ2-7, with 7 bases fitting TRBD1. This CDR3 comprises 14 residues. Germline values: CDR1 SGDLS, CDR2 YYNGEE. Trimming at V came to 0 bases and at J to 2 bases, leaving 2 bases not matched to a gene.

This clone appeared once. The V and J genes are TRBV7-9 and TRBJ1-2, with TRBD1 matching 7 bases. Germline V gene data show CDR1 as SEHNR and CDR2 as FQNEAQ (reference sequence). CDR3 length: 16 amino acids. Trimming took 7 bases from V and 2 from J; bases not matched to a gene: 13. Here the CDR3 DNA reads TGTGCCAGCACCCTTCCCCCACAGGGGCGGAACTATGGCTACACCTTC. The encoded protein is CASTLPPQGRNYGYTF.

Turning to this clone: Other DNA sequences in the same sample also yield this CDR3. The V and J genes are TRBV7-9 and TRBJ2-7, with 7 positions matching TRBD2. J gave up 2 bases and V 5 bases, and 3 bases lay outside the gene matches. The CDR3 is 13 amino acids. CDR1 is SEHNR, CDR2 FQNEAQ, per germline (reference sequence). DNA of the CDR3: TGTGCCAGCAGCCTCCGGGGGGCCTACGAGCAGTACTTC. Translating gives CASSLRGAYEQYF.

About this clone itself: The sample holds other DNA sequences that translate to the same CDR3. The CDR3 here is CASSQEPGELFF. The CDR3 DNA reads TGCGCCAGCAGCCAAGAGCCCGGGGAGCTGTTTTTT. The chain links TRBV4-1 to TRBJ2-2; D call uncertain. Per germline, CDR1 MGHRA and CDR2 YSYEKL. This CDR3 spans 12 amino acids. V shed 0 bases and J shed 6 bases, with 2 bases lying between them.

The chain is built from TRBV25-1 and TRBJ2-1, with TRBD2 matching 12 bases. The CDR3 runs to 17 residues. CDR1 and CDR2 from the germline V gene are MGHDK and SYGVNS. V shed 3 bases and J 2 bases; nucleotides not matched to a gene: 5. The CDR3 region is CASSDLLAGGPYNEQFF. The CDR3 coding sequence is TGTGCCAGCAGTGATCTTCTAGCGGGGGGGCCCTACAATGAGCAGTTCTTC.